Following are 30 T cell receptor beta chains from one sample sequenced in a study of vaccination effects on CD4 cells after COVID-19. Assay: immunoSEQ multiplex PCR; the TCRdb copy retains only in-frame clones and omits some. The sample has approximately 74,000 clones, around 69% seen once. No antigen is known for these receptors. Following 10 days of culture, CD4+ T cells were isolated. BNT162b2 vaccine or mRNA-1273 vaccine was given to participants in two doses. The starting material was CD4+ T cells from PBMCs cultured without peptide, obtained after COVID-19 vaccination. Receptor source: a human donor who received a COVID-19 vaccine.

V and J are TRBV10-1 and TRBJ2-7; D is unclear. Trimming removed 7 bases at V and 2 bases at J, with 9 bases between. The germline V gene encodes CDR1 WNHNN and CDR2 SYGVQD (reference sequence). The length of the CDR3 is 12 residues. CDR3 DNA sequence: TGCGCCAGCAAGAAACACACCTACGAGCAGTACGTC. This encodes CASKKHTYEQYV.

This clone came up a few times. The chain has TRBV7-9 and TRBJ1-3; D remains ambiguous. This CDR3 has 12 residues. The V end lost 11 bases, the J end lost 0 bases, and 8 bases lay between the germline ends. CDR1 and CDR2 (germline): SEHNR, FQNEAQ (reference sequence). CDR3 loop: CAGHSSGNTIYF. In DNA form, the CDR3 reads TGTGCCGGGCACAGCTCTGGAAACACCATATATTTT.

J is TRBJ2-2 and V is TRBV19; 9 bases map to TRBD1. The CDR3 contains 14 residues. Germline values: CDR1 LNHDA, CDR2 SQIVND (reference sequence). The V gene end was trimmed by 11 bases and the J gene end by 2 bases; junction bases not matched to a gene: 6. CDR3 region: CAARDRVNTGELFF. CDR3 bases: TGTGCCGCCCGGGACAGGGTTAACACCGGGGAGCTGTTTTTT.

The rearrangement joins TRBV19 to TRBJ1-6; D is unclear. The length of the CDR3 is 13 residues. CDR1 is LNHDA and CDR2 is SQIVND in the germline V gene (reference sequence). The V gene lost 0 bases and the J gene lost 7 bases, with 4 bases spanning the gap. The CDR3 is CASSIDPNSPLHF. CDR3 in DNA: TGTGCCAGTAGTATAGATCCCAATTCACCCCTCCACTTT.

The rearrangement joins TRBV7-2 to TRBJ2-1; unclear D gene. V lost 2 bases and J lost 7, with 9 bases in between. Germline-derived CDR1 and CDR2 are SGHTA and FQGNSA. This CDR3 region has 13 residues. The CDR3 bases are TGTGCCAGCAGCTTAATTAGGGCTAATGAGCAGTTCTTC. Translation: CASSLIRANEQFF.

This clone came up a few times. The rearrangement uses TRBV2 and TRBJ2-2; 7 bases match TRBD1. The CDR3 sequence is 12 residues long. The trim removed 8 bases at V and 6 bases at J, leaving 3 bases unmatched. Per germline, CDR1 SNHLY and CDR2 FYNNEI. Written as DNA, the CDR3 is TGTGCCAGCGGGGGACAGTCCGGGGAGCTGTTTTTT. Its translation: CASGGQSGELFF.

The chain carries TRBV12-3 or TRBV12-4 and TRBJ2-5; TRBD2 agrees at 11 bases. Unmatched junction bases numbered 7, after V lost 5 bases and J lost 11 bases. There are 13 residues in the CDR3. The CDR3 reads CASSPLAGGHQYF. CDR3 nucleotides: TGTGCCAGCAGTCCCTTAGCGGGGGGGCATCAGTACTTC.

The CDR3 DNA reads TGCGCCAGCAGCCAAGACAGACGAAACACAGATACGCAGTATTTT. Translation: CASSQDRRNTDTQYF. J is TRBJ2-3 and V is TRBV4-3; D not resolved. The CDR3 has 15 amino acids. V was pared by 0 bases and J by 2 bases, with 9 bases between. Germline-derived CDR1 and CDR2 are LGHNA and YSLEER.

The chain is built from TRBV30 and TRBJ1-1, with TRBD1 as a possible D gene (6 bases). CDR1 GTSNPN and CDR2 SVGIG come from the germline V gene (reference sequence). The CDR3 sequence is 13 residues long. Trimming cost V 8 bases and J 2 bases, with 15 bases left between them. The CDR3 protein is CAGYRVANTEAFF. CDR3 DNA: TGTGCCGGGTACAGGGTGGCTAACACTGAAGCTTTCTTT.

The sample holds a few counts of this clone. The chain is built from TRBV18 and TRBJ1-1, with 9 bases lining up with TRBD1. Losses at the gene ends were 1 base for V and 5 bases for J; bases not matched to a gene: 5. The CDR3 contains 15 residues. The germline V gene encodes CDR1 KGHSH and CDR2 LQKENI. The CDR3, as DNA: TGTGCCAGCTCACCACGACAGGGGGGAAATACTGAAGCTTTCTTT. Its protein product is CASSPRQGGNTEAFF.

J is TRBJ1-5 and V is TRBV6-5; a weak D match, TRBD1 (5 bases). CDR3 length: 14 amino acids. Germline values: CDR1 MNHEY, CDR2 SVGAGI. V was shortened by 8 bases and J by 6 bases, with 17 bases between the two germline ends. CDR3 DNA sequence: TGTGCCAGCCAAAAGCAGGGTGTTGGTCAGCCCCAGCATTTT. It encodes CASQKQGVGQPQHF.

The chain links TRBV7-3 to TRBJ2-2; 7 positions agree with TRBD1. Trimming cost V 5 bases and J 2 bases; bases outside gene matches: 2. The germline gives CDR1 SGHTA, CDR2 FQGTGA. CDR3 size: 14 residues. CDR3 nucleotide sequence: TGTGCCAGCAGCCGGGACAGAAACACCGGGGAGCTGTTTTTT. This translates into CASSRDRNTGELFF.

The chain joins TRBV19 to TRBJ1-1; tentative D call: TRBD1 (5 bases). Deletions cut 7 bases from V and 6 bases from J, with 18 bases between. Germline loops: CDR1 LNHDA, CDR2 SQIVND (reference sequence). The CDR3 loop spans 14 amino acids. DNA for the CDR3: TGTGCCAGTACCCTAAAGCAGGGAGCACCTGAAGCTTTCTTT. It encodes CASTLKQGAPEAFF.

The rearrangement uses TRBV21-1 and TRBJ1-1; the table calls TRBD1, which could not be checked here. TRBV21-1 is a documented pseudogene. The CDR3 is 18 amino acids. The chain's CDR3 is CASSIVIRTGFKKAEAFF. For the CDR3, the DNA is TGTGCCAGCAGCATAGTGATTAGAACAGGGTTTAAGAAGGCTGAAGCTTTCTTT.

This clone was counted only a few times. The gene calls are TRBV5-1 and TRBJ2-2; 12 bases map to TRBD1. This CDR3 has 20 residues. Germline trimming cut 1 base from V and 4 bases from J; bases unmatched to any gene: 14. Germline V gene lookup returns CDR1 SGHRS and CDR2 YFSETQ. The CDR3 sequence is CASSLYGPGQGAVSTGELFF. CDR3 nucleotide sequence: TGCGCCAGCAGCTTGTATGGTCCGGGACAGGGGGCGGTCTCCACCGGGGAGCTGTTTTTT.

This clone was counted only a few times. The chain carries TRBV12-2 and TRBJ2-7; the table gives TRBD1 as D, unverified against the DNA. TRBV12-2 is a known pseudogene. This CDR3 contains 14 residues. The CDR3 loop reads CASRFYRVAHEQYV. In DNA form, the CDR3 reads TGTGCAAGTCGCTTCTACAGGGTAGCCCACGAGCAGTACGTC.

This sequence joins TRBV29-1 and TRBJ2-1, with 11 bases that match TRBD1. The CDR3 sequence is 14 residues long. Germline-derived CDR1 and CDR2 are SQVTM and ANQGSEA. V shed 8 bases and J 5 bases; nucleotides not matched to a gene: 8. For the CDR3, the DNA is TGCAGCACTCGGGGGACAGGGGGGGACAATGAGCAGTTCTTC. It is translated as CSTRGTGGDNEQFF.

This chain uses TRBV15 with TRBJ2-5; TRBD1 aligns across 9 bases. CDR3 length: 12 amino acids. The junction had 2 bases not matched to a gene; V was cut back by 8 bases and J by 4 bases. Germline CDR1 reads LNHNV; CDR2 reads YYDKDF (reference sequence). CDR3 in amino acids: CATGTGTETQYF. CDR3 in DNA: TGTGCCACCGGGACAGGGACAGAGACCCAGTACTTC.

This clone was counted between two and nine times. The J gene is TRBJ2-2, the V gene TRBV4-2; 8 nucleotides agree with TRBD1. With 4 bases clipped from V and 0 bases from J, the junction kept 4 bases outside the gene matches. The CDR3 sequence is 16 residues long. Germline V gene data show CDR1 as LGHNA and CDR2 as YNFKEQ. Written as DNA, the CDR3 is TGTGCCAGCAGCCGTACAGGGGGGACGAACACCGGGGAGCTGTTTTTT. This translates into CASSRTGGTNTGELFF.

The V and J genes are TRBV5-1 and TRBJ1-2, with D maybe TRBD1 (6 bases). In germline, CDR1 is SGHRS, CDR2 YFSETQ. The V and J ends lost 1 base and 8 bases respectively, with 9 bases between them. CDR3 length: 12 residues. Here the CDR3 reads CASSLSGGGYTF. CDR3 nucleotide sequence: TGCGCCAGCAGCTTGTCGGGGGGCGGCTACACCTTC.

The chain uses TRBV5-6 and TRBJ1-1; 8 bases are shared with TRBD1. Germline CDR1 and CDR2: SGHDT and YYEEEE. This CDR3 spans 17 amino acids. Trimming removed 4 bases from V and 1 base from J; junction bases left unmatched: 12. The CDR3 DNA reads as TGTGCCAGCAGCCTAGGTGGGACAGGCCGCCCGAACACTGAAGCTTTCTTT. Protein product: CASSLGGTGRPNTEAFF.

The chain employs TRBV12-3 or TRBV12-4 and TRBJ1-4; weak D call: TRBD1 (5 bases). V dropped 6 bases and J dropped 12 bases, with 14 bases sitting between them. This CDR3 contains 12 residues. DNA for the CDR3: TGTGCCAGCAGACATGACAGTGGGGAACTGTTTTTT. Protein product: CASRHDSGELFF.

Only a few counts were recorded for this clone. Here the CDR3 reads CASSSQGRNQPQHF. The CDR3 DNA follows: TGTGCCAGCAGCAGTCAGGGGCGGAATCAGCCCCAGCATTTT. V gene TRBV3-1 (or the pseudogene TRBV3-2) combines with J gene TRBJ1-5; D is perhaps TRBD1 (6 bases). The CDR3 spans 14 residues. V was shortened by 5 bases and J by 4 bases, with 12 bases between the two germline ends. Germline CDR1 and CDR2: LGHDT and YNNKEL (reference sequence).

V usage is TRBV5-1 and J usage is TRBJ1-1, with D possibly being TRBD1 (5 bases). Germline V gene data show CDR1 as SGHRS and CDR2 as YFSETQ. The CDR3 has 14 amino acids. The V and J ends lost 4 bases and 1 base respectively, with 11 bases between them. CDR3 residues: CASSLMQGNTEAFF. The CDR3 DNA is TGCGCCAGCAGCCTAATGCAGGGGAACACTGAAGCTTTCTTT.

The gene calls are TRBV12-3 or TRBV12-4 and TRBJ1-2; 11 bases match TRBD1. With 3 bases clipped from V and 13 bases from J, the junction kept 4 bases outside the gene matches. The CDR3 length is 12 residues. The CDR3 sequence is CASSFVGQGGTF. CDR3 coding DNA: TGTGCCAGCAGTTTTGTGGGACAGGGGGGCACCTTC.

The V call is TRBV6-5, the J call TRBJ1-4, with D perhaps TRBD1 (5 bases). Germline loops: CDR1 MNHEY, CDR2 SVGAGI. The V gene lost 6 bases and the J gene lost 4 bases, with 15 bases spanning the gap. This CDR3 has 15 residues. CDR3 sequence (DNA): TGTGCCAGCAGGCGCGTGGACACGGATAATGAAAAACTGTTTTTT. This sequence encodes CASRRVDTDNEKLFF.

This clone has only a few counts. The V call is TRBV19, the J call TRBJ1-3, with D unresolved. CDR3 size: 13 residues. V was clipped by 6 bases and J by 10 bases, with 16 bases between them. Germline V lookup: CDR1 LNHDA, CDR2 SQIVND (reference sequence). The CDR3 coding sequence is TGTGCCAGTAGCAATGCCATGCCTCCGACCATATATTTT. Protein: CASSNAMPPTIYF.

This clone was seen a few times. The chain links TRBV7-9 to TRBJ2-1; 7 positions match TRBD2. Trimming at V came to 1 base and at J to 7 bases, leaving 7 bases not matched to a gene. Germline V gene sequence: CDR1 SEHNR, CDR2 FQNEAQ (reference sequence). CDR3 size: 15 residues. The CDR3 protein is CASSLGGSGGNEQFF. DNA of the CDR3: TGTGCCAGCAGCTTAGGCGGGAGCGGAGGGAATGAGCAGTTCTTC.

V and J are TRBV7-3 and TRBJ2-5; D gene ambiguous. V gave up 5 bases and J gave up 2 bases, with 9 bases separating them. The CDR3 is 13 residues long. Germline V gene lookup returns CDR1 SGHTA and CDR2 FQGTGA. CDR3 sequence: CASSLLAQETQYF. The CDR3 bases are TGTGCCAGCAGCCTCTTGGCTCAAGAGACCCAGTACTTC.

A few counts support this clone. The V call is TRBV27, the J call TRBJ1-1; D not resolved. The germline V and J ends were trimmed by 5 bases and 0 bases, with 7 bases remaining between them. CDR1 MNHEY and CDR2 SMNVEV come from the germline V gene (reference sequence). This CDR3 spans 13 amino acids. Here the CDR3 reads CASSGPMNTEAFF. The CDR3 bases are TGTGCCAGCAGTGGGCCCATGAACACTGAAGCTTTCTTT.